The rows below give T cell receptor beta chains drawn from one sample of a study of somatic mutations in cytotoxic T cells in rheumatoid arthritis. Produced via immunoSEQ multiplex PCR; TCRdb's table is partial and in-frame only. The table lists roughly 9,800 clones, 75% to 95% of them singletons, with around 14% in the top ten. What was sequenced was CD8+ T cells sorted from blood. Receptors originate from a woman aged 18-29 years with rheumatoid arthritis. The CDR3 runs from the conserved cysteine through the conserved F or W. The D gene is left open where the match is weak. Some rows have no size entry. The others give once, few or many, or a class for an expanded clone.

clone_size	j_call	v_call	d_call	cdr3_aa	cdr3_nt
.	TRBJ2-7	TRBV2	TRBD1	CASSEPDRDYEQYF	TGTGCCAGCAGTGAACCGGACAGGGACTACGAGCAGTACTTC
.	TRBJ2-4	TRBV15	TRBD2	CATSTLGASGGVRTRKLAKNIQYF	TGTGCCACCAGCACCCTCGGGGCTAGCGGGGGGGTGAGAACACGAAAATTAGCCAAAAACATTCAGTACTTC
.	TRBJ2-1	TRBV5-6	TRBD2	CASSLAGGREQFF	TGTGCCAGCAGCTTGGCCGGGGGGAGGGAGCAGTTCTTC
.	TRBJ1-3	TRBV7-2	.	CASSSPLDSGNTIYF	TGTGCCAGCAGCTCTCCACTAGACTCTGGAAACACCATATATTTT
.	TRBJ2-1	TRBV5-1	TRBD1	CASSLIKSRGRAILEQFF	TGCGCCAGCAGCCTAATAAAGTCCAGGGGGCGCGCGATTCTAGAGCAGTTCTTC
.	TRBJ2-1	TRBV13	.	CASERANEQFF	TGTGCCAGCGAGCGGGCTAATGAGCAGTTCTTC
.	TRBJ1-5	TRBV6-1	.	CASSEQWQGPNQPQHF	TGTGCCAGCAGTGAACAGTGGCAGGGGCCTAATCAGCCCCAGCATTTT
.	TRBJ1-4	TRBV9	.	CASSSDGGIKEKLFF	TGTGCCAGCAGCTCGGACGGGGGGATCAAGGAAAAACTGTTTTTT
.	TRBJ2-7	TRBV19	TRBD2	CASTLWRGARYEQYF	TGTGCCAGTACCCTCTGGCGGGGGGCCCGGTACGAGCAGTACTTC
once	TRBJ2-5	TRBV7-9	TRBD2	CASSHRGEETQYF	TGTGCCAGCAGCCACCGGGGGGAAGAGACCCAGTACTTC
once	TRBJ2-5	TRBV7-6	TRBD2	CASSSRSGGTQGTQYF	TGTGCCAGCAGCTCCAGAAGCGGGGGGACCCAAGGGACCCAGTACTTC
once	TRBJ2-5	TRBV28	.	CASSLGHGYQETQYF	TGTGCCAGCAGTTTGGGGCACGGGTACCAAGAGACCCAGTACTTC
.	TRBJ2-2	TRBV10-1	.	CASSDPGNTGELFF	TGCGCCAGCAGTGACCCCGGGAACACCGGGGAGCTGTTTTTT
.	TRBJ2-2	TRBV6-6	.	CASGPNTGELFF	TGTGCCAGCGGCCCGAACACCGGGGAGCTGTTTTTT
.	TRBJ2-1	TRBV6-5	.	CASRARGSYNEQFF	TGTGCCAGCAGGGCGAGGGGGTCCTACAATGAGCAGTTCTTC
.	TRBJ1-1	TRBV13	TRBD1	CASSPSGQGENTEAFF	TGTGCCAGCAGTCCCTCGGGACAGGGAGAGAACACTGAAGCTTTCTTT
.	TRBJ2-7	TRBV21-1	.	CASSNLLIRDRSSYEQYF	TGTGCCAGCAGCAATCTCTTAATCCGGGACAGGAGCTCCTACGAGCAGTACTTC
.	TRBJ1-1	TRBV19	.	CASSGGTEAFF	TGTGCCAGCTCTGGGGGGACTGAAGCTTTCTTT
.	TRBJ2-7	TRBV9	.	CASSEGGGEPYEQYF	TGTGCCAGCAGCGAAGGGGGTGGGGAACCCTACGAGCAGTACTTC
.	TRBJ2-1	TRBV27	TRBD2	CASSSRTSGRVNEQFF	TGTGCCAGCAGTTCCCGGACTAGCGGGAGGGTGAATGAGCAGTTCTTC
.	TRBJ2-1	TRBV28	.	CASSPRGQNEQFF	TGTGCCAGCAGCCCCCGCGGACAAAATGAGCAGTTCTTC
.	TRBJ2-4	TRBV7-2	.	CASSLRIQYF	TGTGCCAGCAGCCTGAGAATTCAGTACTTC
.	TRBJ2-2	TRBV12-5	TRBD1	CASGFFNRGSGELFF	TGTGCTAGTGGTTTTTTTAACAGGGGATCCGGGGAGCTGTTTTTT
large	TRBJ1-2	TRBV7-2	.	CASSLNYGYTF	TGTGCCAGCAGCCTTAACTATGGCTACACCTTC
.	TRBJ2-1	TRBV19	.	CASAGGNYNEQFF	TGTGCCAGCGCGGGCGGGAACTACAATGAGCAGTTCTTC
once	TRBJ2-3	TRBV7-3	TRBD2	CASSLTRGQRGGRIDTQYF	TGTGCCAGCAGCTTAACGAGGGGCCAGCGGGGAGGTCGGATAGATACGCAGTATTTT
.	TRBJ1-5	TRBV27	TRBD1	CASSLYRGSHQPQHF	TGTGCCAGCAGTTTATACAGGGGGTCCCATCAGCCCCAGCATTTT
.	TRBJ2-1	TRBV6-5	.	CASSYSDWSEQFF	TGTGCCAGCAGTTACTCTGATTGGAGTGAGCAGTTCTTC
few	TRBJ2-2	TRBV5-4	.	CASSGSSTGELFF	TGTGCCAGCTCGGGGAGTTCCACCGGGGAGCTGTTTTTT
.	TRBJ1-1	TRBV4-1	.	CASSLTRGNTEAFF	TGCGCCAGCAGCCTTACCAGGGGGAACACTGAAGCTTTCTTT
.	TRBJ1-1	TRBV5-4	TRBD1	CASSPGGTGGTEAFF	TGTGCCAGCAGCCCGGGGGGGACAGGGGGGACTGAAGCTTTCTTT
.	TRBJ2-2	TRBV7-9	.	CASSPRGGENTGELFF	TGTGCCAGCAGCCCACGAGGAGGGGAAAACACCGGGGAGCTGTTTTTT
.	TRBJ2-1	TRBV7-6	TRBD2	CASSLASGTGGREFF	TGTGCCAGCAGCTTAGCTAGTGGTACGGGAGGAAGGGAGTTCTTC
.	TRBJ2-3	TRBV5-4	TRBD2	CASSFKREFTDTQYF	TGTGCCAGCAGCTTCAAGCGGGAGTTCACAGATACGCAGTATTTT
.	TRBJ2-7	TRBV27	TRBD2	CASSLSGSNEQYF	TGTGCCAGCAGTTTAAGCGGGAGCAACGAGCAGTACTTC
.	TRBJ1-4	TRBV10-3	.	CAISESTGELGGKLFF	TGTGCCATCAGTGAATCGACAGGAGAACTAGGCGGAAAACTGTTTTTT
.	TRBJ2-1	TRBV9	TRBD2	CASSVGTSGGNEQFF	TGTGCCAGCAGCGTAGGAACTAGCGGAGGGAATGAGCAGTTCTTC
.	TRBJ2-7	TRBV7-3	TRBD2	CASSLGLGSSYEQYF	TGTGCCAGCAGCTTGGGACTAGGGAGCTCCTACGAGCAGTACTTC
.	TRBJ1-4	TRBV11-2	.	CASSSASRQLFF	TGTGCCAGCAGCTCCGCGTCGAGGCAACTGTTTTTT
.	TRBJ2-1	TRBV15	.	CATNPQASSYNEQFF	TGTGCCACCAATCCCCAGGCCAGCTCCTACAATGAGCAGTTCTTC
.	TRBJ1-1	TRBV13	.	CASSLGLGLMNTEAFF	TGTGCCAGCAGCTTAGGATTGGGCCTAATGAACACTGAAGCTTTCTTT
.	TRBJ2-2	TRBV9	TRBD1	CATRTGNTGELFF	TGTGCCACACGGACAGGGAACACCGGGGAGCTGTTTTTT
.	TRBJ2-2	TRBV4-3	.	CASSQYQGPGELFF	TGCGCCAGCAGCCAGTATCAGGGGCCCGGGGAGCTGTTTTTT
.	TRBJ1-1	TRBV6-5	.	CASSPAVGGTEAFF	TGTGCCAGCAGCCCGGCGGTGGGGGGCACTGAAGCTTTCTTT
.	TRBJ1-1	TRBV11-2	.	CASSLVGREAFF	TGTGCCAGCAGCTTAGTGGGCAGGGAAGCTTTCTTT
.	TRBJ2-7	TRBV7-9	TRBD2	CASSLAGGREQYF	TGTGCCAGCAGCTTAGCGGGAGGGCGCGAGCAGTACTTC
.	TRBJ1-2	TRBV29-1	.	CSVEVGTLLYGYTF	TGCAGCGTTGAAGTAGGAACACTACTCTATGGCTACACCTTC
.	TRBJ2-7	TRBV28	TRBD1	CASSTIGQGKNYEQYF	TGTGCCAGCAGTACAATCGGACAGGGGAAGAACTACGAGCAGTACTTC
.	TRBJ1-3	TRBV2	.	CASNEEISGNTIYF	TGTGCCAGCAACGAGGAGATCTCTGGAAACACCATATATTTT
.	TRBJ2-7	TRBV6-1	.	CASPRTVREQYF	TGTGCCAGCCCTAGGACTGTCCGCGAGCAGTACTTC
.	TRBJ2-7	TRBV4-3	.	CASSKGLETYEQYF	TGCGCCAGCAGCAAAGGGCTGGAGACCTACGAGCAGTACTTC
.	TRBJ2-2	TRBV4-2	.	CASRKGEGETGELFF	TGTGCCAGCAGAAAAGGGGAGGGGGAGACCGGGGAGCTGTTTTTT
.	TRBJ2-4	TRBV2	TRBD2	CASSVAGRFDIQYF	TGTGCCAGCAGCGTAGCGGGGCGGTTTGACATTCAGTACTTC
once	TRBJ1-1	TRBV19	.	CASSSSGWTEIPMNTEAFF	TGTGCCAGTAGTTCCTCCGGTTGGACAGAGATTCCGATGAACACTGAAGCTTTCTTT
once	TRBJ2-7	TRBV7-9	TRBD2	CASSLGLAGGPRHEQYF	TGTGCCAGCAGCTTAGGACTAGCGGGAGGGCCAAGGCACGAGCAGTACTTC